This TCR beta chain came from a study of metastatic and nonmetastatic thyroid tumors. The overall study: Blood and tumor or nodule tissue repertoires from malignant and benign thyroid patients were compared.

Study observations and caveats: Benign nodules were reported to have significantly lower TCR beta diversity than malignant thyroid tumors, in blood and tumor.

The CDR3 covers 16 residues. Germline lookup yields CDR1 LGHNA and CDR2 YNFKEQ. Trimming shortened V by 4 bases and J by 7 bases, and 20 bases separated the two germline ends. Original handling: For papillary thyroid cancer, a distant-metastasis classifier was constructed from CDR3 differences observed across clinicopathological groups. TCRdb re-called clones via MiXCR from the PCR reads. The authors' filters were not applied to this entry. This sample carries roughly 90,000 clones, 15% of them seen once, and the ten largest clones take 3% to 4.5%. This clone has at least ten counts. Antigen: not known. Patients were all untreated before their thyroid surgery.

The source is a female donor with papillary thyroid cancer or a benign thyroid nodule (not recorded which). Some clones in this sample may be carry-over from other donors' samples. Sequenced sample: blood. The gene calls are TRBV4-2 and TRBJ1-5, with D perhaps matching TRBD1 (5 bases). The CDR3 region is CASSPGNVGTGQPQHF. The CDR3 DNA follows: TGTGCCAGCAGCCCAGGGAATGTGGGTACTGGGCAGCCCCAGCATTTT.